This T cell receptor beta chain is drawn from a study of blood T cells in healthy people across ages. Trimming cost V 5 bases and J 5 bases, with 12 bases left between them. This CDR3 is 13 amino acids long. A sample-barcoded 5' primer and a J-beta primer mix were used in a second PCR of roughly 7 to 11 cycles. TCRdb re-called the 5' RACE reads with MiXCR, one entry per CDR3 protein. The profile shows 580,000 or so distinct CDR3 sequences, around 48% of them singletons. The material sequenced was blood. The chain combines TRBV12-3 or TRBV12-4 with TRBJ1-2; D is unresolved. The source of this sequence is a man older than 75 in good health. CDR3 sequence reads: CASSNPTGYGYTF. DNA for the CDR3: TGTGCCAGCAGTAACCCTACGGGATATGGCTACACCTTC.